What follows are 25 T cell receptor beta chains derived from one specimen sequenced in a study of response to subunit inactivated influenza vaccine. TCRdb used MiXCR to reprocess the RT-PCR reads, holding one entry per CDR3 protein. The repertoire includes 300,000 to 350,000 distinct CDR3 sequences, 22% of them detected once, and approximately 10% sits in the top ten. Sequences were derived from PBMCs from blood, sampled about 20 months after vaccination. All receptors come from a man aged 50 to 69 who received an inactivated influenza vaccine.

This clonotype was observed a handful of times. This chain uses TRBV24-1 with TRBJ1-5; the D gene is possibly TRBD1 (5 bases). The length of the CDR3 is 17 residues. V lost 3 bases and J lost 4, with 18 bases in between. CDR1 and CDR2 from the germline V gene are KGHDR and SFDVKD. The CDR3 bases are TGTGCCACCAGTGATGGGGGTATATCCCGTGGGAATCAGCCCCAGCATTTT. It yields the protein CATSDGGISRGNQPQHF.

This clonotype was counted only a few times. The chain carries TRBV18 and TRBJ1-1; 7 positions match TRBD1. From germline, CDR1 is KGHSH and CDR2 LQKENI. The junction had 7 bases not matched to a gene; V was cut back by 4 bases and J by 5 bases. The CDR3 length is 14 residues. The CDR3 DNA sequence: TGTGCCAGCTCACAAACGGACAGGCGGACTGAAGCTTTCTTT. This translates into CASSQTDRRTEAFF.

This clonotype has just a few counts. The V call is TRBV12-3 or TRBV12-4, the J call TRBJ1-4, with TRBD1 matching 7 bases. With 5 bases clipped from V and 3 bases from J, the junction kept 12 bases outside the gene matches. CDR3 length equals 17 residues. The CDR3 loop reads CASSAGTDPLANEKLFF. In DNA, the CDR3 is TGTGCCAGCAGTGCCGGGACAGACCCATTGGCTAATGAAAAACTGTTTTTT.

The rearrangement joins TRBV6-2 or TRBV6-3 to TRBJ2-5; 7 positions agree with TRBD1. Losses at the gene ends were 6 bases for V and 3 bases for J; bases not matched to a gene: 10. Germline V CDR1 and CDR2: MNHEY, SVGEGT. The CDR3 loop spans 15 amino acids. The chain's CDR3 is CASRNYRQGKETQYF. The CDR3, as DNA: TGTGCCAGCAGAAACTATCGACAGGGTAAAGAGACCCAGTACTTC.

This clonotype was seen at least ten times. The chain combines TRBV12-3 or TRBV12-4 with TRBJ1-5, with 9 bases lining up with TRBD1. Unmatched junction bases numbered 7, after V lost 7 bases and J lost 9 bases. CDR3 length equals 13 residues. The CDR3 DNA reads TGTGCCAGCACCCCGGGACAGGGTTCGCCCCAGCATTTT. This codes for CASTPGQGSPQHF.

This clonotype was detected only a few times. The chain joins TRBV5-1 to TRBJ2-7, with D unclear. The CDR3 spans 14 residues. Germline CDR1 SGHRS, CDR2 YFSETQ. V gave up 5 bases and J gave up 6 bases, with 18 bases separating them. CDR3 residues: CASSQSHASAEQYF. The CDR3 bases are TGCGCCAGCAGTCAATCGCATGCGTCAGCCGAGCAGTACTTC.

There are many counts of this clonotype. The chain uses TRBV4-3 and TRBJ1-2; D possibly corresponds to TRBD1 (5 bases). Per germline, CDR1 LGHNA and CDR2 YSLEER. V lost 0 bases and J lost 6, with 14 bases in between. The CDR3 loop spans 15 amino acids. CDR3 loop: CASSQERGYPDGYTF. CDR3 nucleotide sequence: TGCGCCAGCAGCCAAGAGAGGGGATATCCGGATGGCTACACCTTC.

The chain combines TRBV6-5 with TRBJ2-1; D is undetermined. Trimming took off 3 bases at V and 0 bases at J, with 9 bases between the two ends. CDR1 is MNHEY and CDR2 is SVGAGI in the germline V gene. This CDR3 has 15 residues. In DNA form, the CDR3 reads TGTGCCAGCAGTTATGAGGCCGGCTCCTACAATGAGCAGTTCTTC. Translation: CASSYEAGSYNEQFF.

The chain combines TRBV4-2 with TRBJ2-7; D not resolved. This CDR3 is built from 10 residues. Germline V gene lookup returns CDR1 LGHNA and CDR2 YNFKEQ. The V end lost 5 bases, the J end lost 3 bases, and 2 bases lay between the germline ends. CDR3 residues: CASSNYEQYF. In nucleotides, the CDR3 is TGTGCCAGCAGCAACTACGAGCAGTACTTC.

This clonotype was observed a handful of times. The V call is TRBV20-1, the J call TRBJ2-1; D possibly matches TRBD1 or TRBD2 (5 bases each). V lost 4 bases and J lost 1, with 11 bases in between. Germline CDR1 DFQATT, CDR2 SNEGSKA (reference sequence). This CDR3 has 14 amino acids. The CDR3 sequence is CSAIVRESYNEQFF. The CDR3, as DNA: TGCAGTGCTATCGTCAGGGAGTCCTACAATGAGCAGTTCTTC.

In its sample, this clonotype was seen a few times. The V and J genes are TRBV19 and TRBJ2-5, with D tentatively TRBD1 or TRBD2 (5 bases each). Germline CDR1 LNHDA, CDR2 SQIVND (reference sequence). CDR3 length equals 13 residues. The germline V and J ends were trimmed by 5 bases and 9 bases, with 16 bases remaining between them. The CDR3 DNA is TGTGCCAGTAGTGTCCGGGACGGGACGCCCCAGTACTTC. As protein: CASSVRDGTPQYF.

J is TRBJ1-5 and V is TRBV19; 7 bases align to TRBD1. Germline values: CDR1 LNHDA, CDR2 SQIVND (reference sequence). V dropped 6 bases and J dropped 1; count of bases not matched to a gene: 9. This CDR3 contains 16 residues. The CDR3 coding sequence is TGTGCCAGTAGATGGCAGGGACAGCCCAGCAATCAGCCCCAGCATTTT. It is translated as CASRWQGQPSNQPQHF.

The V and J genes are TRBV19 and TRBJ1-4, with no clear D. The CDR3 covers 13 residues. Trimming removed 7 bases from V and 16 bases from J, with 22 bases in between. The germline V gene encodes CDR1 LNHDA and CDR2 SQIVND (reference sequence). The DNA for the CDR3 is TGTGCCAGTAACGCTAGCCCCGAGCGAGCACGGTTTTTT. Translating gives CASNASPERARFF. The entire variable domain, with the rest obtained from reference TRBV19 and TRBJ1-4, is as follows: DGGITQSPKYLFRKEGQNVTLSCEQNLNHDAMYWYRQDPGQGLRLIYYSQIVNDFQKGDIAEGYSVSREKKESFPLTVTSAQKNPTAFYLCASNASPERARFFGSGTQLSVL.

There are a few counts of this clonotype. The chain employs TRBV12-3 or TRBV12-4 and TRBJ1-1, with a tentative D call TRBD1 (6 bases). V was cut by 4 bases and J by 11 bases, with 14 bases left in between. The CDR3 is made up of 12 amino acids. DNA of the CDR3: TGTGCCAGCAGTTACGGACAGTCGATGGCTTTCTTT. Its translation is CASSYGQSMAFF.

This clonotype showed up many times. The chain uses TRBV5-5 and TRBJ1-1; TRBD1 aligns across 7 bases. Germline V gene lookup returns CDR1 SGHKS and CDR2 YYEKEE (reference sequence). This CDR3 region has 15 residues. J gave up 0 bases and V 5 bases, and 7 bases lay outside the gene matches. The CDR3 loop is CASREGQQMNTEAFF. As DNA, the CDR3 is TGTGCCAGCAGAGAGGGACAGCAAATGAACACTGAAGCTTTCTTT.

With regard to this clonotype: It may be a read error: a sequence one base away is much more abundant. This rearrangement joins TRBV20-1 to TRBJ1-5, with a weak D call TRBD1 (6 bases). In germline, CDR1 is DFQATT, CDR2 SNEGSKA (reference sequence). The CDR3 extends over 13 amino acids. V was trimmed by 5 bases and J by 0 bases, leaving 8 bases between them. CDR3 bases: TGCAGTGCTTGGACAGATAGCAATCAGCCCCAGCATTTT. Protein product: CSAWTDSNQPQHF.

The chain has TRBV5-5 and TRBJ1-5; D might be TRBD1 (5 bases). In germline, CDR1 is SGHKS, CDR2 YYEKEE (reference sequence). V was clipped by 1 base and J by 0 bases, with 11 bases between them. This CDR3 has 16 amino acids. The CDR3 nucleotides are TGTGCCAGCAGCTTGTTCAGGGAATCTAGCAATCAGCCCCAGCATTTT. Its protein product is CASSLFRESSNQPQHF. Based on the CDR3 plus reference TRBV5-5 and TRBJ1-5, the full variable domain is DAGVTQSPTHLIKTRGQQVTLRCSPISGHKSVSWYQQVLGQGPQFIFQYYEKEERGRGNFPDRFSARQFPNYSSELNVNALLLGDSALYLCASSLFRESSNQPQHFGDGTRLSIL.

This clonotype was observed a few times. V and J are TRBV5-1 and TRBJ2-3, with D hard to call. The germline gives CDR1 SGHRS, CDR2 YFSETQ. Trimming shortened V by 2 bases and J by 2 bases, and 12 bases separated the two germline ends. CDR3 length equals 15 residues. CDR3 coding DNA: TGCGCCAGCAGCTTTACATTTGCGTCCACAGATACGCAGTATTTT. Its translation: CASSFTFASTDTQYF.

This clonotype turned up a few times. J is TRBJ2-4 and V is TRBV6-2 or TRBV6-3, with D perhaps TRBD1 (6 bases). This CDR3 spans 15 amino acids. In germline, CDR1 is MNHEY, CDR2 SVGEGT. Trimming left V 5 bases short and J 5 bases short, with 16 bases between. The CDR3 loop reads CASSRPQGSQNIQYF. The CDR3 DNA follows: TGTGCCAGCAGTCGCCCTCAGGGGAGCCAAAACATTCAGTACTTC.

Only a few counts were recorded for this clonotype. The J gene is TRBJ2-7, the V gene TRBV4-2, with TRBD1 identical over 10 bases. V trimming: 4 bases; J trimming: 1 base; junction bases outside the gene matches: 4. The length of the CDR3 is 15 residues. The germline V gene has CDR1 LGHNA and CDR2 YNFKEQ. In DNA form, the CDR3 reads TGTGCCAGCAGCCCGACAGGGGGCGTTTCCTACGAGCAGTACTTC. This encodes CASSPTGGVSYEQYF.

The rearrangement uses TRBV29-1 and TRBJ1-2; D remains ambiguous. The CDR3 runs to 11 residues. V was trimmed by 6 bases and J by 14 bases, leaving 19 bases between them. Germline CDR1 and CDR2: SQVTM and ANQGSEA. CDR3 sequence: CSVGGVTADTF. CDR3 DNA: TGCAGCGTGGGTGGGGTGACCGCCGATACCTTC.

The chain uses TRBV20-1 and TRBJ1-4; 10 bases fit TRBD1. J was trimmed by 8 bases and V by 5 bases; bases with no gene match: 8. The CDR3 sequence is 14 residues long. Germline CDR1 DFQATT, CDR2 SNEGSKA (reference sequence). CDR3 residues: CSASPGTGDEKLFF. DNA for the CDR3: TGCAGTGCTTCCCCCGGGACAGGGGACGAAAAACTGTTTTTT.

This chain connects TRBV7-9 to TRBJ2-3; tentative D call: TRBD1 (6 bases). The germline V gene encodes CDR1 SEHNR and CDR2 FQNEAQ (reference sequence). The CDR3 has 14 amino acids. Between the trimmed V and J ends, which lost 5 bases and 3 bases, there was a span of 12 bases. The CDR3 here is CASSRRGETDTQYF. The CDR3 DNA sequence: TGTGCCAGCAGCCGCAGGGGTGAGACAGATACGCAGTATTTT.

The rearrangement joins TRBV4-1 to TRBJ1-1, with 8 bases fitting TRBD1. Germline CDR1 and CDR2: MGHRA and YSYEKL. The CDR3 totals 15 residues. V lost 3 bases and J lost 7; bases outside the gene matches: 10. The DNA for the CDR3 is TGCGCCAGCAGCCACCCCCCGGACAGGGCGAATGAAGCTTTCTTT. This codes for CASSHPPDRANEAFF.

This clonotype was seen a few times. The chain carries TRBV5-1 and TRBJ1-6, with 8 bases identical to TRBD1. The J segment lost 7 bases and the V segment lost 4 bases, leaving 7 bases of the junction unmatched. The CDR3 covers 15 residues. Looked up from germline, CDR1 is SGHRS and CDR2 is YFSETQ. The CDR3 loop is CASSTGQGPNSPLHF. CDR3 coding DNA: TGCGCCAGCAGCACAGGACAGGGCCCCAATTCACCCCTCCACTTT.